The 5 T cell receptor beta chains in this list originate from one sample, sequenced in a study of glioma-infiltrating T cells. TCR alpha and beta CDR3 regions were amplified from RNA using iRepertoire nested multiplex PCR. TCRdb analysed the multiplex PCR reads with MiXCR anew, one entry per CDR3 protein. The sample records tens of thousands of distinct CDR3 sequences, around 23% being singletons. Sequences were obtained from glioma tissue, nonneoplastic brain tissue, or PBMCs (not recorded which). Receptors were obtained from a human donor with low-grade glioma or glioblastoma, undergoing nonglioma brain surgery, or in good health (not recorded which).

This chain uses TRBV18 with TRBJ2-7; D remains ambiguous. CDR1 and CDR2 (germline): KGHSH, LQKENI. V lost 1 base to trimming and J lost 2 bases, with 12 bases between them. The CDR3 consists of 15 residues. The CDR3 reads CASSPQSGIPYEQYF. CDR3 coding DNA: TGTGCCAGCTCACCACAATCTGGGATTCCCTACGAGCAGTACTTC.

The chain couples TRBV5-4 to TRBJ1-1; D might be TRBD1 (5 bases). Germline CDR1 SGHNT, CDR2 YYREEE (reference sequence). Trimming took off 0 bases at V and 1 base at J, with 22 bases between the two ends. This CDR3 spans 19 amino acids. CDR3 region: CASSLDGLGTGWRNTEAFF. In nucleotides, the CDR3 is TGTGCCAGCAGCTTGGATGGTTTAGGTACAGGATGGAGGAACACTGAAGCTTTCTTT.

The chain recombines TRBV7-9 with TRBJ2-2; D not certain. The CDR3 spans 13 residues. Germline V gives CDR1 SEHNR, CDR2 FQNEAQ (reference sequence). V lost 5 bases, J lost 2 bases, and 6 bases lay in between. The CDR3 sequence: CASSRVNTGELFF. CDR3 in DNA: TGTGCCAGCAGCCGGGTAAACACCGGGGAGCTGTTTTTT.

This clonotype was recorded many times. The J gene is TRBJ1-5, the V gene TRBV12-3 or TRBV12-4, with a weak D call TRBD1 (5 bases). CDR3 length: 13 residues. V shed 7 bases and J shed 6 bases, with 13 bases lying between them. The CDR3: CASTRDSRQPQHF. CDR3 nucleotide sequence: TGTGCCAGCACCCGGGACTCTCGTCAGCCCCAGCATTTT.

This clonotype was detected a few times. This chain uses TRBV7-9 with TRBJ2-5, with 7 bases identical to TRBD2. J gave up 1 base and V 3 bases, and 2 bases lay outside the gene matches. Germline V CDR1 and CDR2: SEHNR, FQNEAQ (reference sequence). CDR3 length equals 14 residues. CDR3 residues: CASSFTGGQETQYF. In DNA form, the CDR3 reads TGTGCCAGCAGCTTTACGGGAGGCCAAGAGACCCAGTACTTC.